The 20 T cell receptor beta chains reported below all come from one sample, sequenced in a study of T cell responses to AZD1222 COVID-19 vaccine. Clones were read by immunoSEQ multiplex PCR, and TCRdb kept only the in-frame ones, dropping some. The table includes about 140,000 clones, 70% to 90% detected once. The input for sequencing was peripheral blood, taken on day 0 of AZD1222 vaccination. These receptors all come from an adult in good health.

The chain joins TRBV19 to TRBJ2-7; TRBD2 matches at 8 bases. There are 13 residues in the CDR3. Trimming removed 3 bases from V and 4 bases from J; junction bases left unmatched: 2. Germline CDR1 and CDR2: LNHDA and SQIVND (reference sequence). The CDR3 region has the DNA TGTGCCAGTAGTATCGGGGGGGCTTACGAGCAGTACTTC. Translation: CASSIGGAYEQYF.

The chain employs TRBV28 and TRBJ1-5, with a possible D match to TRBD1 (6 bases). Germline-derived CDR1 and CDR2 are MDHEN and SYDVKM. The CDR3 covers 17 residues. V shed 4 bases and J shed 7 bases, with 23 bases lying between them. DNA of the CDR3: TGTGCCAGCAGTTACGGGGGCGCAGGGGCCCACAGCCAGCCCCAGCATTTT. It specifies CASSYGGAGAHSQPQHF.

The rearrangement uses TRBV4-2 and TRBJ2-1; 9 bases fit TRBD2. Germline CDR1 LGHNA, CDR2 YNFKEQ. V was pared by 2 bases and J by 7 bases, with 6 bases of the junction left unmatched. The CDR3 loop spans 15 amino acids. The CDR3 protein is CASSQRTSASNEQFF. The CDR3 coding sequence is TGTGCCAGCAGCCAAAGGACTAGCGCTTCTAATGAGCAGTTCTTC.

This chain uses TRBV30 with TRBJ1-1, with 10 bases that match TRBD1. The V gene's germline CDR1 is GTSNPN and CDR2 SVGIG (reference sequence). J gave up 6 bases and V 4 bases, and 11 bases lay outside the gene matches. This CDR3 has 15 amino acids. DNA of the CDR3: TGTGCCTGGATCCCCCAACGACAGGGGGCCTCTGAAGCTTTCTTT. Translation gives CAWIPQRQGASEAFF.

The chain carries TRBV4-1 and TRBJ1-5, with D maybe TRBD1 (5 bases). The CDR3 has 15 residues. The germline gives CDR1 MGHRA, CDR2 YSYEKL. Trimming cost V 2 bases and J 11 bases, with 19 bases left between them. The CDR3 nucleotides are TGCGCCAGCAGCCAACAGTCCGGGACCCCTTCGACCCAGCATTTT. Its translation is CASSQQSGTPSTQHF.

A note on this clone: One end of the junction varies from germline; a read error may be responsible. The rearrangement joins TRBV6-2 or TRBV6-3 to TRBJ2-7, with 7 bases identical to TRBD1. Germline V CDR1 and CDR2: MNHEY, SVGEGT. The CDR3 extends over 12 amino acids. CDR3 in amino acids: CASRYLDREQYF. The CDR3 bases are TGTGCCAGCAGATACTTGGACAGGGAGCAGTACTTC.

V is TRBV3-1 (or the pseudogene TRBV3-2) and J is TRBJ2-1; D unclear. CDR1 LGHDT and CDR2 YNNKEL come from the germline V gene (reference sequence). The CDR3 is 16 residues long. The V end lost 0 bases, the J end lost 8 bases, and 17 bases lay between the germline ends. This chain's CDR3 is CASSQDWGLVGDEQFF. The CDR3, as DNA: TGTGCCAGCAGCCAAGATTGGGGTCTCGTTGGCGATGAGCAGTTCTTC.

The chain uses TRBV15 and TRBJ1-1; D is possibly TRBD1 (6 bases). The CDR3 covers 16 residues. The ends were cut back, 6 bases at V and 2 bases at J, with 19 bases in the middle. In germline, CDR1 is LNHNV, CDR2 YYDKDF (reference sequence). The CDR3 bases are TGTGCCACCAGTCCAAAGCCGGGGGGGACAAACACTGAAGCTTTCTTT. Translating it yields CATSPKPGGTNTEAFF.

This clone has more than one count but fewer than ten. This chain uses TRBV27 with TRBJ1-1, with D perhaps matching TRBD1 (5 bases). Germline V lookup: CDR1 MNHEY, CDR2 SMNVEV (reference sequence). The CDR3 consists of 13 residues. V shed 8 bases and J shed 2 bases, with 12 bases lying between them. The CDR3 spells CASPGTPNTEAFF. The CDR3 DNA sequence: TGTGCCAGCCCCGGGACGCCAAACACTGAAGCTTTCTTT.

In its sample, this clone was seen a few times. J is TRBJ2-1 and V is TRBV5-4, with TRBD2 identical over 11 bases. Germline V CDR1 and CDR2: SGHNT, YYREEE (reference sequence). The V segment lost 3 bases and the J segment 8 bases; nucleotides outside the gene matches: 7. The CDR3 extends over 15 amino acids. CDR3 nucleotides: TGTGCCAGCAGCTCCGGGACTAGCGGATGGGATGAGCAGTTCTTC. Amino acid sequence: CASSSGTSGWDEQFF.

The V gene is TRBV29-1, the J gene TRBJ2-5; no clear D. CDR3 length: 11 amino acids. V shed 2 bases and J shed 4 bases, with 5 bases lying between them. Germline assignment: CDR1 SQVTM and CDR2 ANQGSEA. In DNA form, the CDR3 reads TGCAGCGTTGAACCGGGAGAGACCCAGTACTTC. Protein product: CSVEPGETQYF. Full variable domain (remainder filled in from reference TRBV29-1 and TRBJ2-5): SAVISQKPSRDICQRGTSLTIQCQVDSQVTMMFWYRQQPGQSLTLIATANQGSEATYESGFVIDKFPISRPNLTFSTLTVSNMSPEDSSIYLCSVEPGETQYFGPGTRLLVL.

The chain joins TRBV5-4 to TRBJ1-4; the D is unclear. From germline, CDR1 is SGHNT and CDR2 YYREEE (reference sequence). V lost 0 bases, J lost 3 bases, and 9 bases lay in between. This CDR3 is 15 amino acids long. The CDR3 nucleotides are TGTGCCAGCAGCTTGGAGCCTTTGGCTAATGAAAAACTGTTTTTT. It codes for CASSLEPLANEKLFF.

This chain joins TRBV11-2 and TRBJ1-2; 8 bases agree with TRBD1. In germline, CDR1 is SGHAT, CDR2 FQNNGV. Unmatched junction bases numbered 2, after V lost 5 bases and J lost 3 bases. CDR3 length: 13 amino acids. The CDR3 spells CASSVTGDYGYTF. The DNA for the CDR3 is TGTGCCAGCAGCGTGACAGGGGACTATGGCTACACCTTC.

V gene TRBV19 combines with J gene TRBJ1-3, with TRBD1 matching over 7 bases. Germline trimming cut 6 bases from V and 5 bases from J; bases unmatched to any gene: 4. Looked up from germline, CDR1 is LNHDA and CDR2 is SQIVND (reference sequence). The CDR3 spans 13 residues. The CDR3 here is CASRRDSRNTIYF. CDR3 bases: TGTGCCAGTAGGCGGGACAGCAGAAACACCATATATTTT.

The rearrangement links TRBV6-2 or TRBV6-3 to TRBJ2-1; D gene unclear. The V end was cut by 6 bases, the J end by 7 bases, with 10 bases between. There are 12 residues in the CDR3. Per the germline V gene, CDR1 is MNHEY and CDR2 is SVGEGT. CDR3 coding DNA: TGTGCCAGCAGCTCTTCCGGGAATGAGCAGTTCTTC. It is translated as CASSSSGNEQFF.

CDR3 region: CASSRRRGGPNEQFF. The CDR3 region has the DNA TGTGCCAGCAGTCGAAGGAGGGGAGGCCCCAATGAGCAGTTCTTC. The V gene is TRBV27, the J gene TRBJ2-1, with a tentative D call TRBD2 (6 bases). Deletions cut 5 bases from V and 6 bases from J, with 17 bases between. The germline gives CDR1 MNHEY, CDR2 SMNVEV (reference sequence). This CDR3 contains 15 residues.

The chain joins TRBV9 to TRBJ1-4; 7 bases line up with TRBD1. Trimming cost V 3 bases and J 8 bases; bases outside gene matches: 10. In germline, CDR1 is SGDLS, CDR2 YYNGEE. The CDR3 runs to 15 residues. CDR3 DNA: TGTGCCAGCAGCGCGGCCGGGGTGACAGGGGAAAAACTGTTTTTT. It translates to CASSAAGVTGEKLFF.

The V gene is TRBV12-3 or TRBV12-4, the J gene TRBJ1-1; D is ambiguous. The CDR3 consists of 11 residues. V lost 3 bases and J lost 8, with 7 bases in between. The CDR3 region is CASSFGQEAFF. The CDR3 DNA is TGTGCCAGCAGTTTTGGGCAAGAAGCTTTCTTT.

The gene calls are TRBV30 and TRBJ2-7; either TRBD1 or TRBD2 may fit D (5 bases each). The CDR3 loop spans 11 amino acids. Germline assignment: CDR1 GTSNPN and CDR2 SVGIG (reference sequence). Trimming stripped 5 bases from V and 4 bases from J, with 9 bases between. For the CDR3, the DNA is TGTGCCTGGGGGGACGGATACGAGCAGTACTTC. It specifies CAWGDGYEQYF.

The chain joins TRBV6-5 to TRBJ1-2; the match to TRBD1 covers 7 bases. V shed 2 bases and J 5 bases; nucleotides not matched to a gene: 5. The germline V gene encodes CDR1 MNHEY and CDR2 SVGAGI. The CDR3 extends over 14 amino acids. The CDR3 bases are TGTGCCAGCAGTTACGGACAGGACCCTTATGGCTACACCTTC. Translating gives CASSYGQDPYGYTF.